A single TCR beta chain is shown here with its context. The data are from a study of blood T cell repertoires in COVID-19. Study summary: Samples taken during acute and convalescent COVID-19 were collected in the United States, Italy and Spain.

The ends were cut back, 5 bases at V and 4 bases at J, with 19 bases in the middle. CDR1 and CDR2 (germline): SGHRS, YFSETQ. The CDR3 consists of 15 residues. Enrolled through a virtual design, the participants were between about 18 and 89 years of age and came from 24 US areas. Membership in each cohort depended on participant-reported clinical history. Assay used: immunoSEQ multiplex PCR; TCRdb lists only in-frame clones, some missing. The repertoire consists of 290,000 or so clones, with about four fifths occurring once and the leading ten covering 5%. The source is a man aged 35 to 55 who had been exposed to COVID-19. The sequenced material came from PBMCs or T cells enriched from blood (not recorded which). The V call is TRBV5-1, the J call TRBJ2-7; tentatively, D is TRBD1 (6 bases). The CDR3 nucleotides read TGCGCCAGCAGTCTCCTGGACAGTTCCCTATACGAGCAGTACTTC. It translates to CASSLLDSSLYEQYF.